The 32 T cell receptor beta chains reported below all come from one sample, sequenced in a study of T cell changes during pregnancy in multiple sclerosis. Generated by immunoSEQ multiplex PCR, the TCRdb table keeps only in-frame clones and is missing some. In the table there are more than 45,000 clones, around 94% of which are singletons. This specimen was CD4+ T cells from peripheral blood mononuclear cells, taken in the second trimester of pregnancy. The receptor source for this set is a female donor in good health, enrolled as a control in a pregnancy study.

The rearrangement links TRBV6-6 to TRBJ2-3, with D hard to call. Germline V gene sequence: CDR1 MNHNY, CDR2 SVGAGI (reference sequence). This CDR3 region has 13 residues. Trimming stripped 2 bases from V and 0 bases from J, with 3 bases between. CDR3 region: CASSYGSTDTQYF. Here the CDR3 DNA reads TGTGCCAGCAGTTACGGCAGCACAGATACGCAGTATTTT.

This chain uses TRBV18 with TRBJ2-1; 10 bases line up with TRBD1. J was trimmed by 4 bases and V by 3 bases; bases with no gene match: 0. CDR1 KGHSH and CDR2 LQKENI come from the germline V gene. The CDR3 loop spans 14 amino acids. The CDR3 here is CASSPDRGYNEQFF. The CDR3 coding sequence is TGTGCCAGCTCACCGGACAGGGGGTACAATGAGCAGTTCTTC.

This clone was picked up a small number of times. Since the CDR3 does not end with the conserved phenylalanine or tryptophan, this likely comes from a read error. The rearrangement links TRBV30 to TRBJ1-2, with D possibly TRBD1 on 5 matching bases. Trimming removed 3 bases at V and 3 bases at J, with 14 bases between. The CDR3 covers 14 residues. CDR1 GTSNPN and CDR2 SVGIG come from the germline V gene (reference sequence). CDR3 nucleotides: TGTGCCTGGAGCGCGCAGACAGTTTACTATGGCTACACCCTC. Amino acid sequence: CAWSAQTVYYGYTL.

The J gene is TRBJ2-5, the V gene TRBV11-2, with 9 bases identical to TRBD1. CDR1 is SGHAT and CDR2 is FQNNGV in the germline V gene. CDR3 length equals 13 residues. The ends lost 5 bases at V and 4 bases at J; junction bases unmatched: 2. CDR3 residues: CASSLDRGETQYF. CDR3 nucleotides: TGTGCCAGCAGCCTGGACAGGGGAGAGACCCAGTACTTC. The entire variable domain, with the rest obtained from reference TRBV11-2 and TRBJ2-5, is as follows: EAGVAQSPRYKIIEKRQSVAFWCNPISGHATLYWYQQILGQGPKLLIQFQNNGVVDDSQLPKDRFSAERLKGVDSTLKIQPAKLEDSAVYLCASSLDRGETQYFGPGTRLLVL.

The V gene is TRBV28, the J gene TRBJ2-3; the match to TRBD2 covers 8 bases. CDR1 and CDR2 (germline): MDHEN, SYDVKM. There are 13 residues in the CDR3. Germline trimming cut 6 bases from V and 9 bases from J; bases unmatched to any gene: 8. This CDR3 is CASSPRAGGTQYF. The CDR3 DNA reads as TGTGCCAGCAGCCCGCGGGCGGGGGGCACGCAGTATTTT.

A single count supports this clone. The chain carries TRBV5-5 and TRBJ2-1, with D uncertain. Trimming took 6 bases from V and 6 from J, leaving 7 bases between them. CDR3 length: 11 amino acids. CDR1 and CDR2 from the germline V gene are SGHKS and YYEKEE (reference sequence). The DNA for the CDR3 is TGTGCCAGCACGAGGCGCAATGAGCAGTTCTTC. It encodes CASTRRNEQFF.

The J gene is TRBJ1-6, the V gene TRBV6-5; 7 nucleotides line up with TRBD1. V shed 5 bases and J 8 bases; nucleotides not matched to a gene: 6. The CDR3 is 14 amino acids. Germline V gene lookup returns CDR1 MNHEY and CDR2 SVGAGI. CDR3: CASSVTGDYSPLHF. The CDR3 DNA is TGTGCCAGCAGTGTCACAGGGGATTATTCACCCCTCCACTTT.

The chain uses TRBV6-6 and TRBJ2-3; 12 bases are shared with TRBD2. This CDR3 has 16 amino acids. The ends lost 5 bases at V and 1 base at J; junction bases unmatched: 4. Germline CDR1 and CDR2: MNHNY and SVGAGI (reference sequence). Written as DNA, the CDR3 is TGTGCCAGCAGTCCCCGGACTAGCGGGGGCACAGATACGCAGTATTTT. Its translation: CASSPRTSGGTDTQYF.

The chain couples TRBV28 to TRBJ2-3; 9 positions match TRBD2. With 1 base clipped from V and 2 bases from J, the junction kept 7 bases outside the gene matches. The CDR3 loop spans 17 amino acids. The germline CDR1 and CDR2 sequences are MDHEN and SYDVKM. The CDR3 bases are TGTGCCAGCAGTTTATCCCGACTAGCGGACATCACAGATACGCAGTATTTT. It yields the protein CASSLSRLADITDTQYF.

V is TRBV2 and J is TRBJ1-2; the match to TRBD1 covers 10 bases. Germline CDR1 SNHLY, CDR2 FYNNEI. Losses at the gene ends were 0 bases for V and 6 bases for J; bases not matched to a gene: 7. CDR3 length: 16 amino acids. This CDR3 is CASSEALQGTGDGYTF. The CDR3 coding sequence is TGTGCCAGCAGTGAAGCGCTTCAGGGGACAGGGGATGGCTACACCTTC.

The CDR3 loop reads CASSVGRLPYTEAFF. Written as DNA, the CDR3 is TGTGCCAGCAGCGTAGGCAGGCTGCCTTACACTGAAGCTTTCTTT. J is TRBJ1-1 and V is TRBV9; no clear D. This CDR3 contains 15 residues. CDR1 and CDR2 from the germline V gene are SGDLS and YYNGEE. Trimming removed 0 bases from V and 3 bases from J, with 12 bases in between.

The genes are TRBV9 and TRBJ2-3, with TRBD1 identical over 9 bases. Unmatched junction bases numbered 8, after V lost 4 bases and J lost 2 bases. Germline V gives CDR1 SGDLS, CDR2 YYNGEE. The CDR3 length is 16 residues. The DNA for the CDR3 is TGTGCCAGCAGCCCCTCCGGGACAGGGTTCACAGATACGCAGTATTTT. It yields the protein CASSPSGTGFTDTQYF.

This clone has just a few counts. The V call is TRBV6-6, the J call TRBJ1-2; D not resolved. Looked up from germline, CDR1 is MNHNY and CDR2 is SVGAGI (reference sequence). V was shortened by 6 bases and J by 4 bases, with 15 bases between the two germline ends. CDR3 length: 14 amino acids. The CDR3 sequence is CASRRETLVYGYTF. The DNA of the CDR3 is TGTGCCAGCAGGAGGGAGACCCTAGTCTATGGCTACACCTTC.

The rearrangement uses TRBV30 and TRBJ2-7; D not certain. The length of the CDR3 is 14 residues. Deletions cut 0 bases from V and 0 bases from J, with 9 bases between. CDR1 GTSNPN and CDR2 SVGIG come from the germline V gene (reference sequence). The CDR3 loop is CAWSVETLSYEQYF. The CDR3 region has the DNA TGTGCCTGGAGTGTAGAAACTCTCTCCTACGAGCAGTACTTC. The variable domain in full, completed from reference TRBV30 and TRBJ2-7, reads SQTIHQWPATLVQPVGSPLSLECTVEGTSNPNLYWYRQAAGRGLQLLFYSVGIGQISSEVPQNLSASRPQDRQFILSSKKLLLSDSGFYLCAWSVETLSYEQYFGPGTRLTVT.

This clone appeared once. This chain connects TRBV6-1 to TRBJ1-5; 12 bases align to TRBD1. The CDR3 spans 13 residues. V shed 8 bases, J shed 6 bases, and the junction held 2 bases outside the gene matches. Looked up from germline, CDR1 is MNHNS and CDR2 is SASEGT. This chain's CDR3 is CASGTGGSQPQHF. CDR3 nucleotide sequence: TGTGCCAGCGGGACAGGGGGCAGTCAGCCCCAGCATTTT.

The V and J genes are TRBV7-2 and TRBJ1-4; TRBD1 matches 8 bases. The CDR3 extends over 16 amino acids. The V and J ends lost 6 bases and 0 bases, in that order; junction bases with no gene match: 6. CDR1 SGHTA and CDR2 FQGNSA come from the germline V gene. CDR3 bases: TGTGCCAGCAGTCTAGGACAGGGAACAACTAATGAAAAACTGTTTTTT. It translates to CASSLGQGTTNEKLFF.

This chain uses TRBV21-1 with TRBJ2-1; the table names TRBD2, a call not compared with the DNA. TRBV21-1 is labeled a pseudogene. The length of the CDR3 is 17 residues. The CDR3 sequence: CASSKRRLAGAYNEQFF. The CDR3 bases are TGTGCCAGCAGCAAAAGGCGACTAGCGGGAGCATACAATGAGCAGTTCTTC.

The CDR3 loop is CASSVGGSSGGQETQYF. In nucleotides, the CDR3 is TGTGCCAGCAGCGTAGGGGGGTCTAGCGGGGGACAAGAGACCCAGTACTTC. The chain uses TRBV9 and TRBJ2-5, with 10 positions matching TRBD2. J lost 2 bases, V lost 0 bases, and 7 bases had no gene match. Germline V CDR1 and CDR2: SGDLS, YYNGEE. There are 17 residues in the CDR3.

The gene calls are TRBV7-8 and TRBJ1-5; no clear D. Between the trimmed V and J ends, which lost 0 bases and 7 bases, there was a span of 10 bases. Germline V gene data show CDR1 as SGHVS and CDR2 as FQNEAQ. There are 14 residues in the CDR3. CDR3 in amino acids: CASSLAEGGQPQHF. The CDR3 nucleotides read TGTGCCAGCAGCTTAGCGGAGGGAGGGCAGCCCCAGCATTTT.

The chain couples TRBV7-2 to TRBJ1-6; D uncertain. The germline CDR1 and CDR2 sequences are SGHTA and FQGNSA. The CDR3 spans 16 residues. The V and J ends lost 4 bases and 5 bases respectively, with 15 bases between them. The CDR3, as DNA: TGTGCCAGCAGCTCCGCGTACGGGATACATAATTCACCCCTCCACTTT. It yields the protein CASSSAYGIHNSPLHF.

The gene calls are TRBV28 and TRBJ2-6, with 8 bases identical to TRBD1. Germline V gene sequence: CDR1 MDHEN, CDR2 SYDVKM. V shed 5 bases, J shed 0 bases, and the junction held 24 bases outside the gene matches. This CDR3 spans 23 amino acids. The CDR3 bases are TGTGCCAGCAGTCCCTCCGGGCTTAGGACAGGGAGAGCCCGCTTCTCTGGGGCCAACGTCCTGACTTTC. The encoded protein is CASSPSGLRTGRARFSGANVLTF.

This chain joins TRBV7-8 and TRBJ2-7, with TRBD2 matching 8 bases. V shed 5 bases, J shed 0 bases, and the junction held 9 bases outside the gene matches. The CDR3 has 16 residues. Germline V lookup: CDR1 SGHVS, CDR2 FQNEAQ. DNA for the CDR3: TGTGCCAGCAGCCTCCCCGGGACTAGACCCTCCTACGAGCAGTACTTC. As protein: CASSLPGTRPSYEQYF.

The chain has TRBV2 and TRBJ1-2, with a possible D match to TRBD1 (6 bases). The germline V gene encodes CDR1 SNHLY and CDR2 FYNNEI. The CDR3 runs 14 residues. V gave up 5 bases and J gave up 0 bases, with 10 bases separating them. The CDR3 loop is CASSSRGANYGYTF. For the CDR3, the DNA is TGTGCCAGCAGTAGCAGGGGAGCTAACTATGGCTACACCTTC.

This chain uses TRBV14 with TRBJ1-5; D is possibly TRBD1 (6 bases). Per the germline V gene, CDR1 is SGHDN and CDR2 is FVKESK. This CDR3 contains 15 residues. V was cut by 0 bases and J by 5 bases, with 11 bases left in between. The chain's CDR3 is CASSQEGPGDQPQHF. The CDR3 DNA sequence: TGTGCCAGCAGCCAAGAGGGGCCAGGGGATCAGCCCCAGCATTTT.

The chain employs TRBV28 and TRBJ2-1; no clear D gene. Germline CDR1 MDHEN, CDR2 SYDVKM. Trimming pared 2 bases from V and 6 bases from J, leaving 8 bases between. The CDR3 length is 13 residues. The CDR3 spells CASSLVSPNEQFF. The CDR3, as DNA: TGTGCCAGCAGTTTAGTCTCCCCCAATGAGCAGTTCTTC.

This sequence joins TRBV5-8 and TRBJ1-1; D remains ambiguous. Per germline, CDR1 SGHTS and CDR2 YDEGEE. Deletions cut 4 bases from V and 5 bases from J, with 12 bases between. This CDR3 is built from 13 residues. CDR3 residues: CASSTPKWTEAFF. CDR3 DNA: TGTGCCAGCAGCACCCCTAAGTGGACTGAAGCTTTCTTT.

This clone is a singleton in its sample. The CDR3 here is CSVPVYNEQFF. CDR3 coding DNA: TGCAGTGTCCCGGTCTACAATGAGCAGTTCTTC. The chain recombines TRBV20-1 with TRBJ2-1; D not resolved. V was pared by 7 bases and J by 3 bases, with 7 bases between. This CDR3 comprises 11 residues. The germline V gene encodes CDR1 DFQATT and CDR2 SNEGSKA (reference sequence).

This sequence joins TRBV7-3 and TRBJ2-1, with 11 bases lining up with TRBD1. Looked up from germline, CDR1 is SGHTA and CDR2 is FQGTGA. The CDR3 has 16 residues. Trimming at V came to 5 bases and at J to 2 bases, leaving 5 bases not matched to a gene. Here the CDR3 DNA reads TGTGCCAGCAGCCCTTGGACAGGGGGCGCCTACAATGAGCAGTTCTTC. Translation gives CASSPWTGGAYNEQFF.

The chain joins TRBV6-6 to TRBJ2-5, with unresolved D. CDR3 length: 11 amino acids. From germline, CDR1 is MNHNY and CDR2 SVGAGI (reference sequence). V dropped 7 bases and J dropped 5 bases, with 8 bases sitting between them. For the CDR3, the DNA is TGTGCCAGCACCGGGTCGGAGACCCAGTACTTC. Protein sequence: CASTGSETQYF.

This chain uses TRBV10-3 with TRBJ1-1; 8 bases match TRBD1. The CDR3 contains 14 residues. Germline V gene data show CDR1 as ENHRY and CDR2 as SYGVKD. V shed 7 bases, J shed 2 bases, and the junction held 6 bases outside the gene matches. For the CDR3, the DNA is TGTGCCATCATAGGGACAGGCCCAAACACTGAAGCTTTCTTT. Residues: CAIIGTGPNTEAFF.

This chain connects TRBV2 to TRBJ1-5, with 9 bases fitting TRBD1. V gave up 4 bases and J gave up 6 bases; unmatched junction bases: 4. CDR3 size: 14 residues. CDR1 is SNHLY and CDR2 is FYNNEI in the germline V gene. CDR3 amino acids: CASSGTGERQPQHF. The CDR3 DNA sequence: TGTGCCAGCAGTGGGACAGGGGAGCGTCAGCCCCAGCATTTT.

This chain's CDR3 is CASSPWGGEGGNEQFF. The CDR3 DNA reads TGTGCCAGCAGCCCCTGGGGGGGGGAGGGCGGGAATGAGCAGTTCTTC. The rearrangement links TRBV7-6 to TRBJ2-1, with 7 nucleotides matching TRBD2. Germline values: CDR1 SGHVS, CDR2 FNYEAQ. V was clipped by 5 bases and J by 7 bases; unmatched bases: 14. CDR3 length: 16 residues.